This TCR beta chain is from a study of shared clonotypes between healthy human individuals. Findings and limits, study-wide: A small donor pool kept down the genetic and exposure-history diversity that was represented.

Each unsorted PBMC replicate got 300 ng genomic DNA, roughly 30,000 genomes. The assay was immunoSEQ multiplex PCR, and TCRdb's table has in-frame clones only and misses some. Of about 490,000 clones in the sample, around 80% were seen once. Notes on this clone: Its antigen is undetermined.

Trimming cost V 8 bases and J 4 bases; bases outside gene matches: 5. The V gene's germline CDR1 is SNHLY and CDR2 FYNNEI. The CDR3 contains 14 residues. The receptor's source is a woman aged 40 to 50 in good health. Some clones in this sample may be carry-over from other donors' samples. The chain joins TRBV2 to TRBJ2-6; 7 bases fit TRBD2. Sample: PBMCs. The CDR3 sequence is CASVGGYGANVLTF. The CDR3 nucleotides are TGTGCCAGCGTGGGGGGGTACGGGGCCAACGTCCTGACTTTC.